A selection of T cell receptor beta chains follows, all from one sample in a study of cytomegalovirus exposure and HLA in healthy donors. Clones were read by immunoSEQ multiplex PCR, and TCRdb kept only the in-frame ones, dropping some. The profile shows approximately 70,000 clones, 94% of them singletons. The sequenced sample consisted of PBMCs. Receptors were obtained from a woman in her late teens or twenties in good health and CMV-seronegative. The CDR3 runs from the conserved cysteine through the conserved F or W. The D gene is left open where the match is weak. The size field is filled for only some rows; it gives once, few, many or a size class.

d_call clone_size j_call v_call cdr3_aa cdr3_nt
- - TRBJ2-2 TRBV6-1 CASSQGPGELFF TGTGCCAGCAGCCAGGGCCCCGGGGAGCTGTTTTTT
- - TRBJ2-3 TRBV29-1 CSVVWLGGSTDTQYF TGCAGCGTTGTATGGCTTGGGGGCAGCACAGATACGCAGTATTTT
TRBD2 - TRBJ2-3 TRBV10-2 CASSGLAGVPDLTDTQYF TGCGCCAGCAGTGGACTAGCGGGGGTCCCGGATCTCACAGATACGCAGTATTTT
TRBD2 - TRBJ2-2 TRBV5-1 CASSLGLAGYANTGELFF TGCGCCAGCAGCTTGGGGCTAGCGGGGTACGCGAACACCGGGGAGCTGTTTTTT
- - TRBJ1-1 TRBV30 CAWSVLQGQTQNTEAFF TGTGCCTGGAGTGTACTCCAGGGTCAAACTCAAAACACTGAAGCTTTCTTT
TRBD2 - TRBJ2-4 TRBV5-1 CASSPGGAAKNIQYF TGCGCCAGCAGCCCCGGGGGGGCGGCCAAAAACATTCAGTACTTC
TRBD1 - TRBJ1-2 TRBV7-3 CASSPGGQDGYTF TGTGCCAGCAGCCCCGGAGGACAGGACGGCTACACCTTC
- - TRBJ1-2 TRBV6-5 CASSYRGSNYGYTF TGTGCCAGCAGTTACAGAGGGTCGAACTATGGCTACACCTTC
TRBD1 - TRBJ2-1 TRBV7-3 CASSSLGQALDEQFF TGTGCCAGCAGCTCCCTAGGACAGGCCTTGGATGAGCAGTTCTTC
TRBD2 - TRBJ2-3 TRBV28 CASSPRGGADTQYF TGTGCCAGCAGCCCTAGGGGAGGGGCAGATACGCAGTATTTT
- - TRBJ2-1 TRBV20-1 CSAHYGGKQFF TGCAGTGCCCACTACGGGGGAAAGCAGTTCTTC
- - TRBJ2-2 TRBV2 CARATGVGDTGELFF TGTGCCAGAGCAACGGGAGTCGGGGACACCGGGGAGCTGTTTTTT
- - TRBJ2-3 TRBV2 CASSAGSSSLTDTQYF TGTGCCAGCAGTGCAGGTAGTAGTTCCTTGACAGATACGCAATATTTT
- - TRBJ2-3 TRBV12-5 CASGLVVQGTNTQYF TGTGCTAGTGGATTGGTAGTACAGGGCACAAATACGCAGTATTTT
- once TRBJ2-1 TRBV11-2 CASSTDRSNEQFF TGTGCCAGCAGCACGGACAGATCAAATGAGCAGTTCTTC
TRBD1 - TRBJ2-3 TRBV6-5 CASSYSAGQGLRGQYF TGTGCCAGCAGTTACTCTGCGGGACAGGGGCTACGGGGGCAGTATTTT
TRBD2 - TRBJ2-1 TRBV19 CASSIDRTGTSGRGAEQFF TGTGCCAGTAGTATAGATAGAACCGGGACTAGCGGGAGGGGGGCTGAGCAGTTCTTC